These 4 T cell receptor beta chains originate from one sample sequenced in a study of blood T cell repertoires in COVID-19. The table came from immunoSEQ multiplex PCR; TCRdb's copy has only in-frame clones and leaves some out. The repertoire holds over 100,000 clones, with less than 85% as singletons. Sample: peripheral blood. The receptors shown here come from a woman aged 55-70 years with acute or convalescent COVID-19.

This clone has just one count. J is TRBJ1-4 and V is TRBV6-5, with TRBD1 matching over 9 bases. This CDR3 has 13 amino acids. CDR1 and CDR2 from the germline V gene are MNHEY and SVGAGI. The ends lost 6 bases at V and 8 bases at J; junction bases unmatched: 4. This CDR3 is CASRWTGEEKLFF. For the CDR3, the DNA is TGTGCCAGCAGGTGGACAGGGGAAGAAAAACTGTTTTTT.

The chain is built from TRBV18 and TRBJ1-4; 7 bases align to TRBD1. Trimming cost V 2 bases and J 3 bases; bases outside gene matches: 3. The CDR3 consists of 15 residues. Per germline, CDR1 KGHSH and CDR2 LQKENI. The CDR3, as DNA: TGTGCCAGCTCACCATCGACAGGGCCTAATGAAAAACTGTTTTTT. Protein sequence: CASSPSTGPNEKLFF.

The CDR3 coding sequence is TGTGCCAGTAGTAAAGGACTAGCGGGGGCTACAGATACGCAGTATTTT. Its protein is CASSKGLAGATDTQYF. The rearrangement uses TRBV19 and TRBJ2-3; 13 bases are a match to TRBD2. After removal of 4 bases from V and 3 bases from J, the junction contained 4 bases not matched to a gene. The CDR3 spans 16 residues. Germline V lookup: CDR1 LNHDA, CDR2 SQIVND (reference sequence).

The J gene is TRBJ1-1, the V gene TRBV9, with 7 nucleotides matching TRBD1. V trimming: 3 bases; J trimming: 4 bases; junction bases outside the gene matches: 6. Germline CDR1 SGDLS, CDR2 YYNGEE. This CDR3 has 14 residues. CDR3 amino acids: CASSATGSSTEAFF. CDR3 in DNA: TGTGCCAGCAGCGCGACAGGGTCGAGCACTGAAGCTTTCTTT.